This entry describes one T cell receptor (beta chain). This clone's antigen is unknown. Base qualities are missing; no much larger clone stands one base away. TCRbeta CDR3 regions were amplified from genomic DNA using the immunoSEQ Assay, a bias-controlled multiplex PCR. Turning to the authors' computational methods: The number of nucleated cells in each sample was estimated from the amplification of reference gene primers within the assay. To quantify the absolute abundance of each unique TCRbeta CDR3 rearrangement, sequence reads were collapsed and filtered. For each sample, productive Simpson clonality was calculated by taking the square root of Simpson's diversity index across productive rearrangements. This immuneACCESS table, as held by TCRdb, lists in-frame sequences with V and J called but not all clones. Of the missing ones, under half trace to an unresolved V gene in checked studies; the others have no known cause. That table is the source of V, J and clone size, and D and trimming were worked out from the DNA. This sample has around 160,000 clones in its table, and around 85% of those were observed once. The biggest ten clones account for under 3% of the sample.

Collaborating institutions collected whole blood in K2EDTA tubes following their own protocols. For TCRbeta analysis, collaborators shipped samples as frozen whole blood, isolated PBMCs, or DNA extracted from either of those sample types. These data belong to a study of blood T cell repertoires in COVID-19 (dated by TCRdb to about 2020). Turning to the overall study: Samples covering the acute and convalescent phases of COVID-19 were provided by collaborators in the United States, Italy and Spain. The material from the prospective study consisted of cDNA or gDNA derived from T cells, B-cell-depleted T cells, or PBMCs. The dataset comprised deeply sampled blood TCRbeta repertoires from subjects exposed to, actively infected with, or recovered from COVID-19. The repertoires were released in a freely available public database intended as a resource for research on the immune response to SARS-CoV-2. Samples came from the ongoing ImmuneRACE study (first 160 participants) plus 1,254 subjects from 6 global collaborators. A de-identified subject ID, COVID-19 status, age in years and sex were almost always included in the sample metadata. HLA class I and class II types, where available, came from metadata supplied by the sample provider rather than from assay-based typing. The full study reports these points: The amount of clinical and demographic metadata varied by source and participant and was provided uncurated.

Sequenced input: peripheral blood. The receptor was derived from a woman aged 40 to 50 with active or convalescent COVID-19.

CDR3 reads: CASSPTDGGTEAFF. The sequenced DNA: TGTGCCAGCTCACCAACGGACGGAGGCACTGAAGCTTTCTTT. In this chain, TRBV18 is recombined with TRBJ1-1; too little of a D gene remains to name it. Counted from cysteine to phenylalanine, this CDR3 has 14 amino acids. Only the CDR3 DNA is retained, 42 bases long and in frame from the first base. Between the V and J ends, shortened by 2 bases and 4 bases respectively, the junction contains 11 bases. As encoded in the germline V gene, CDR1 is KGHSH while CDR2 is LQKENI.